The sample holds a few counts of the clone carrying this TCR beta chain. Its antigen is not identified. The CDR3 is 12 amino acids. The J segment lost 1 base and the V segment lost 6 bases, leaving 3 bases of the junction unmatched. Germline values: CDR1 SQVTM, CDR2 ANQGSEA. The source of the sample is a study of post-analysis software for immune sequencing data. Notes on the study in general: Included in a set of about 5 TRBV segments more frequent in patients than controls were TRBV5-6, TRBV5-1 and TRBV20-1. Same-batch samples co-clustered strongly by F measure. Normalized Chao1 diversity was significantly lower in multiple sclerosis patients than in controls.

Prepared TCR beta cDNA libraries contained unique molecular identifiers. When about 0.95 to 10 million T cells were used, they gave approximately 450,000 cDNA molecules. TCRdb re-called the PCR reads with MiXCR, one entry per CDR3 protein. The repertoire includes around 500,000 distinct CDR3 sequences, 34% of them detected once, and approximately 6% sits in the top ten. The specimen was blood. The origin of this receptor is a girl under 18 with multiple sclerosis. The chain has TRBV29-1 and TRBJ2-7; 7 bases line up with TRBD1. DNA of the CDR3: TGCAGCGTCTCAGGGGGTTCCTACGAGCAGTACTTC. Translation: CSVSGGSYEQYF.